This entry describes one TCR beta chain. Repertoires were generated with immunoSEQ multiplex PCR, while TCRdb's copy carries only in-frame clones and drops some. The table has about 67,000 clones, 80% to 90% seen once. The data were taken from a study of OX40 agonist ivuxolimab in advanced cancers. Patients who had autoimmune disease history or got systemic immunosuppression were left out. The receptor was isolated from an adult with an advanced solid tumor such as melanoma, head and neck, liver or kidney cancer. Sequencing used CD4+ or CD8+ T cells sorted from blood, obtained in a trial of the OX40 agonist ivuxolimab.

The CDR3 spells CASSLVGPNEKLFF. The CDR3, as DNA: TGTGCCAGCAGTTTAGTTGGACCGAATGAAAAACTGTTTTTT. The V call is TRBV27, the J call TRBJ1-4, with D unclear. The CDR3 runs to 14 residues. Trimming left V 2 bases short and J 5 bases short, with 9 bases between. Germline lookup yields CDR1 MNHEY and CDR2 SMNVEV (reference sequence). The variable domain in full, completed from reference TRBV27 and TRBJ1-4, reads EAQVTQNPRYLITVTGKKLTVTCSQNMNHEYMSWYRQDPGLGLRQIYYSMNVEVTDKGDVPEGYKVSRKEKRNFPLILESPSPNQTSLYFCASSLVGPNEKLFFGSGTQLSVL.